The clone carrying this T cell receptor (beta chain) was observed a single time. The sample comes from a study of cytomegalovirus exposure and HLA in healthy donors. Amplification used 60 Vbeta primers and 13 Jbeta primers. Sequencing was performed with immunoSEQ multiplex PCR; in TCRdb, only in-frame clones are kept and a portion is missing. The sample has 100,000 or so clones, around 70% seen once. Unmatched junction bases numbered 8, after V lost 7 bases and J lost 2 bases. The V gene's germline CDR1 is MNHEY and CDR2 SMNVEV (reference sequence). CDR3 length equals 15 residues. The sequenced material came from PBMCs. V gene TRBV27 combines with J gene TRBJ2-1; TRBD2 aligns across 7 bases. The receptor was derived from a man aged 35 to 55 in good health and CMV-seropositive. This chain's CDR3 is CASTAWGTTYNEQFF. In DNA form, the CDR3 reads TGTGCCAGCACCGCTTGGGGGACTACCTACAATGAGCAGTTCTTC.